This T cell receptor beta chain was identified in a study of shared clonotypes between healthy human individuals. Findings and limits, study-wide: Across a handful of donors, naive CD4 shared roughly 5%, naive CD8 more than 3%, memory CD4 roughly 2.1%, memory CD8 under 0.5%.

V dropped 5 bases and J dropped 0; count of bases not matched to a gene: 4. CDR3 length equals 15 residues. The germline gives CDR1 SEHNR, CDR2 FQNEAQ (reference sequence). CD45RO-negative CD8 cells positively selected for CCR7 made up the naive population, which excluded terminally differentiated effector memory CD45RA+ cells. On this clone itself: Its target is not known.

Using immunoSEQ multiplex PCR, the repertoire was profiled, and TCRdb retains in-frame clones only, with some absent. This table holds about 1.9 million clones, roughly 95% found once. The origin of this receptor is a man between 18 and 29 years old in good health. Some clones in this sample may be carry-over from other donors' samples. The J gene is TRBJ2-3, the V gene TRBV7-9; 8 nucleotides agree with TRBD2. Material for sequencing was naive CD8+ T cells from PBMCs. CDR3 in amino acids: CASSTRLASTDTQYF. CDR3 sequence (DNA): TGTGCCAGCAGCACCAGACTAGCGAGCACAGATACGCAGTATTTT.